This passage covers 23 T cell receptor beta chains from one sample sequenced in a study of T cell changes during pregnancy in multiple sclerosis. This table comes from immunoSEQ multiplex PCR, and its TCRdb copy is limited to in-frame clones, with some not included. The data hold fewer than 70,000 clones, with more than 75% observed a single time. The sample here was peripheral blood, taken in the third trimester of pregnancy. Every receptor here comes from a female donor with multiple sclerosis, enrolled in a pregnancy study.

The chain uses TRBV5-1 and TRBJ2-2; 12 bases align to TRBD2. The junction had 11 bases not matched to a gene; V was cut back by 4 bases and J by 7 bases. CDR3 length: 17 amino acids. Germline CDR1 reads SGHRS; CDR2 reads YFSETQ. As DNA, the CDR3 is TGCGCCAGCAGCCTAACTCTAGCGGGGGGGCCCGGCGGGGAGCTGTTTTTT. Translating gives CASSLTLAGGPGGELFF.

This chain connects TRBV6-6 to TRBJ1-1, with TRBD1 matching 8 bases. Germline CDR1 is MNHNY and CDR2 is SVGAGI (reference sequence). This CDR3 spans 16 amino acids. J lost 0 bases, V lost 6 bases, and 9 bases had no gene match. CDR3 loop: CASSHYRTGLNTEAFF. The CDR3 DNA reads as TGTGCCAGCAGCCACTATCGGACAGGGCTGAACACTGAAGCTTTCTTT.

The rearrangement joins TRBV19 to TRBJ1-1, with D possibly being TRBD1 (5 bases). This CDR3 comprises 14 residues. Germline CDR1 reads LNHDA; CDR2 reads SQIVND (reference sequence). The V gene lost 6 bases and the J gene lost 1 base, with 12 bases spanning the gap. CDR3 in amino acids: CASSRQTRNTEAFF. The CDR3 region has the DNA TGTGCCAGTAGCCGACAGACAAGGAACACTGAAGCTTTCTTT.

The chain employs TRBV21-1 and TRBJ1-1. TRBV21-1 is a pseudogene. The CDR3 is 16 residues long. The CDR3 protein is CASSKVGSGRGTEAFF. The CDR3 nucleotides are TGTGCCAGCAGCAAAGTTGGTTCAGGGAGGGGCACTGAAGCTTTCTTT.

This sequence joins TRBV27 and TRBJ2-1, with TRBD2 matching 14 bases. Losses at the gene ends were 3 bases for V and 6 bases for J; bases not matched to a gene: 13. CDR1 MNHEY and CDR2 SMNVEV come from the germline V gene (reference sequence). This CDR3 has 19 residues. DNA of the CDR3: TGTGCCAGCAGTTTTGGCGTTCCGGTAGGACTAGCGGGGGGCAATGAGCAGTTCTTC. Its protein product is CASSFGVPVGLAGGNEQFF.

The V and J genes are TRBV18 and TRBJ2-3; 12 bases fit TRBD2. The germline CDR1 and CDR2 sequences are KGHSH and LQKENI. J was trimmed by 4 bases and V by 2 bases; bases with no gene match: 4. The CDR3 contains 16 residues. The CDR3 sequence: CASSPGLAGGSDTQYF. CDR3 sequence (DNA): TGTGCCAGCTCACCAGGTCTAGCGGGGGGGTCAGATACGCAGTATTTT.

The chain couples TRBV18 to TRBJ1-2, with 11 positions matching TRBD1. Losses at the gene ends were 6 bases for V and 6 bases for J; bases not matched to a gene: 3. The germline CDR1 and CDR2 sequences are KGHSH and LQKENI. This CDR3 is 13 amino acids long. The CDR3 DNA sequence: TGTGCCAGCTCGGGACAGGGGGAGGATGGCTACACCTTC. Translated, it gives CASSGQGEDGYTF.

The rearrangement links TRBV13 to TRBJ2-7, with 7 nucleotides matching TRBD2. The CDR3 extends over 15 amino acids. V was clipped by 2 bases and J by 7 bases; unmatched bases: 11. The V gene's germline CDR1 is PRHDT and CDR2 FYEKMQ (reference sequence). CDR3 in amino acids: CASSLWGLSHREQYF. CDR3 sequence (DNA): TGTGCCAGCAGCTTATGGGGACTATCTCATCGAGAGCAGTACTTC.

The chain uses TRBV6-6 and TRBJ1-2; possible D gene TRBD1, 6 bases. The CDR3 is 13 residues long. Germline CDR1 and CDR2: MNHNY and SVGAGI (reference sequence). The germline V and J ends were trimmed by 6 bases and 4 bases, with 12 bases remaining between them. CDR3 protein: CASRTTGFYGYTF. The CDR3 DNA reads TGTGCCAGCAGGACTACAGGGTTCTATGGCTACACCTTC.

The chain is built from TRBV18 and TRBJ2-3; D is possibly TRBD1 (6 bases). CDR3 length: 16 residues. Per the germline V gene, CDR1 is KGHSH and CDR2 is LQKENI. With 3 bases removed from V and 8 bases from J, the gap between germline ends came to 21 bases. The CDR3 DNA reads TGTGCCAGCTCACCGCAGGGGCGTGTAAGAGCCGTTACGCAGTATTTT. It encodes CASSPQGRVRAVTQYF.

This clone showed up just a few times. The gene calls are TRBV18 and TRBJ1-1; TRBD1 is a possible D gene (6 bases). Germline V CDR1 and CDR2: KGHSH, LQKENI. Deletions cut 5 bases from V and 1 base from J, with 8 bases between. The CDR3 has 13 amino acids. Here the CDR3 DNA reads TGTGCCAGCTCAGTACAGGGGAACACTGAAGCTTTCTTT. It translates to CASSVQGNTEAFF.

The chain carries TRBV2 and TRBJ1-6, with a weak D call TRBD1 (6 bases). This CDR3 is 18 amino acids long. Per the germline V gene, CDR1 is SNHLY and CDR2 is FYNNEI. Trimming stripped 4 bases from V and 5 bases from J, with 21 bases between. The CDR3 DNA sequence: TGTGCCAGCAGTGTCACCGGGACATCCTTTGCCCATAATTCACCCCTCCACTTT. Its protein is CASSVTGTSFAHNSPLHF.

The chain uses TRBV18 and TRBJ1-4; weak D call: TRBD1 (5 bases). The germline CDR1 and CDR2 sequences are KGHSH and LQKENI. V was pared by 2 bases and J by 5 bases, with 12 bases between. The CDR3 runs 15 residues. The CDR3 coding sequence is TGTGCCAGCTCACCAATGGGACTGTCGAATGAAAAACTGTTTTTT. As protein: CASSPMGLSNEKLFF.

This sequence joins TRBV27 and TRBJ2-5, with D possibly being TRBD2 (6 bases). From germline, CDR1 is MNHEY and CDR2 SMNVEV (reference sequence). Trimming took off 6 bases at V and 7 bases at J, with 21 bases between the two ends. The CDR3 length is 15 residues. The CDR3 DNA is TGTGCCAGCAGCACACGGCGGGGATATAGTACGACCCAGTACTTC. This translates into CASSTRRGYSTTQYF.

The chain is built from TRBV11-2 and TRBJ2-3, with D possibly being TRBD2 (5 bases). Germline CDR1 and CDR2: SGHAT and FQNNGV. The CDR3 consists of 13 residues. V was clipped by 5 bases and J by 9 bases, with 15 bases between them. In nucleotides, the CDR3 is TGTGCCAGCAGCCTAGTCCTCGGGGAAACGCAGTATTTT. Amino acid sequence: CASSLVLGETQYF. Full variable domain (missing parts from reference TRBV11-2 and TRBJ2-3): EAGVAQSPRYKIIEKRQSVAFWCNPISGHATLYWYQQILGQGPKLLIQFQNNGVVDDSQLPKDRFSAERLKGVDSTLKIQPAKLEDSAVYLCASSLVLGETQYFGPGTRLTVL.

The genes are TRBV5-6 and TRBJ2-3, with 8 bases lining up with TRBD1. The CDR3 is 15 residues long. The J segment lost 4 bases and the V segment lost 3 bases, leaving 7 bases of the junction unmatched. CDR1 SGHDT and CDR2 YYEEEE come from the germline V gene. Here the CDR3 reads CASSWPGQVADTQYF. The CDR3 DNA follows: TGTGCCAGCAGCTGGCCGGGACAGGTTGCAGATACGCAGTATTTT.

This clone was picked up one time. The chain combines TRBV5-1 with TRBJ2-7; 9 bases align to TRBD1. With 1 base clipped from V and 5 bases from J, the junction kept 1 base outside the gene matches. CDR1 and CDR2 (germline): SGHRS, YFSETQ. This CDR3 has 13 residues. DNA for the CDR3: TGCGCCAGCAGCTTGAGGACAGGGGACGAGCAGTACTTC. Protein sequence: CASSLRTGDEQYF.

This chain links TRBV6-5 with TRBJ1-1, with TRBD1 matching 11 bases. Looked up from germline, CDR1 is MNHEY and CDR2 is SVGAGI. CDR3 length: 14 residues. With 7 bases clipped from V and 4 bases from J, the junction kept 5 bases outside the gene matches. The CDR3 is CASTTGTGGTEAFF. CDR3 bases: TGTGCCAGCACTACCGGGACAGGGGGCACTGAAGCTTTCTTT.

Relative to its sample, this clone is medium-sized. V usage is TRBV28 and J usage is TRBJ1-6; 7 bases are shared with TRBD1. CDR3 size: 15 residues. J gave up 10 bases and V 5 bases, and 11 bases lay outside the gene matches. Germline lookup yields CDR1 MDHEN and CDR2 SYDVKM. The CDR3 DNA follows: TGTGCCAGCAGTCCACCCGACAGGGCTAGCTCACCCCTCCACTTT. It translates to CASSPPDRASSPLHF. Full variable domain (rest looked up from reference TRBV28 and TRBJ1-6): DVKVTQSSRYLVKRTGEKVFLECVQDMDHENMFWYRQDPGLGLRLIYFSYDVKMKEKGDIPEGYSVSREKKERFSLILESASTNQTSMYLCASSPPDRASSPLHFGNGTRLTVT.

The V and J genes are TRBV4-2 and TRBJ2-6; TRBD1 matches 12 bases. The CDR3 length is 17 residues. Germline assignment: CDR1 LGHNA and CDR2 YNFKEQ. V lost 4 bases, J lost 2 bases, and 3 bases stayed unmatched. The CDR3 DNA reads TGTGCCAGCAGCCCCGGGACAGGGGGCGCTGGGGCCAACGTCCTGACTTTC. Protein: CASSPGTGGAGANVLTF.

The chain is built from TRBV5-1 and TRBJ1-1; a weak D match, TRBD1 (6 bases). The length of the CDR3 is 15 residues. V lost 1 base to trimming and J lost 4 bases, with 14 bases between them. The germline V gene has CDR1 SGHRS and CDR2 YFSETQ. The CDR3 DNA is TGCGCCAGCAGCTTGTACAGGGCGGCGAGCACTGAAGCTTTCTTT. Protein sequence: CASSLYRAASTEAFF.

The chain combines TRBV28 with TRBJ1-1; D may be TRBD1 (5 bases). Per germline, CDR1 MDHEN and CDR2 SYDVKM. V lost 6 bases and J 9 bases, leaving 17 bases between the germline ends. The CDR3 loop spans 13 amino acids. The CDR3: CASRAGTAGKAFF. CDR3 in DNA: TGTGCCAGCAGGGCCGGGACTGCCGGTAAAGCTTTCTTT.

This clone was found once. V gene TRBV5-1 combines with J gene TRBJ1-4; TRBD1 matches at 9 bases. The V and J ends lost 5 bases and 10 bases, in that order; junction bases with no gene match: 12. The CDR3 contains 15 residues. The V gene's germline CDR1 is SGHRS and CDR2 YFSETQ. Here the CDR3 reads CASRGQGLGIGKLFF. The CDR3 region has the DNA TGCGCCAGCAGGGGACAGGGTCTCGGGATAGGAAAACTGTTTTTT.